The entry below describes one T cell receptor (beta chain). The data are from a study of blood T cell repertoires in COVID-19. The CDR3 extends over 13 amino acids. V gave up 5 bases and J gave up 5 bases; unmatched junction bases: 2. Germline assignment: CDR1 SGHRS and CDR2 YFSETQ. Method: immunoSEQ multiplex PCR; TCRdb's copy keeps in-frame clones and lacks some. The table has under 200,000 clones, around 90% seen once. The source of this sequence is a middle-aged man with acute or convalescent COVID-19. V gene TRBV5-1 combines with J gene TRBJ1-4; TRBD1 agrees at 8 bases. Sequenced input: peripheral blood. CDR3 residues: CASSRTGNEKLFF. CDR3 nucleotides: TGCGCCAGCAGTCGGACAGGGAATGAAAAACTGTTTTTT.